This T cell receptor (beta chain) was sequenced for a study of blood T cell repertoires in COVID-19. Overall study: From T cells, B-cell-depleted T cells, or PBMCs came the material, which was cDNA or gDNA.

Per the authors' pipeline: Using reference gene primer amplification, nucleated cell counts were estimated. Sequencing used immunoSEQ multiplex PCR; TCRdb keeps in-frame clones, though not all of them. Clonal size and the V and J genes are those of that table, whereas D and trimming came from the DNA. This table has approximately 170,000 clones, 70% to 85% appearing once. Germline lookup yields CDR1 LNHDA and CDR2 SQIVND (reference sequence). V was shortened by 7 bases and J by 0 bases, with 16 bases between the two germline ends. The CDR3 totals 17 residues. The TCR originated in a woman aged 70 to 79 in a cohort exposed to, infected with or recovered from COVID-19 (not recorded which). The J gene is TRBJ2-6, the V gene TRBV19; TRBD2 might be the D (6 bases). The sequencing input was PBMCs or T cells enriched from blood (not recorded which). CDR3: CASTNEGLTSGANVLTF. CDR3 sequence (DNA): TGTGCCAGTACCAACGAGGGACTGACCTCTGGGGCCAACGTCCTGACTTTC. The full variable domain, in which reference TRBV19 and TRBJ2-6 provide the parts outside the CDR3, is DGGITQSPKYLFRKEGQNVTLSCEQNLNHDAMYWYRQDPGQGLRLIYYSQIVNDFQKGDIAEGYSVSREKKESFPLTVTSAQKNPTAFYLCASTNEGLTSGANVLTFGAGSRLTVL.